Here is one T cell receptor (beta chain) with its context. The antigen remains unidentified. This sample is drawn from a study of OX40 agonist ivuxolimab in advanced cancers. Overall study context: Enrollees could have had prior anti-PD-1, anti-PD-L1 or anti-CTLA-4 therapy, which more than 30% had received. Three patients showed partial responses: one hepatocellular carcinoma and two cutaneous melanoma cases.

Repertoires were generated with immunoSEQ multiplex PCR, while TCRdb's copy carries only in-frame clones and drops some. The sample shows roughly 100,000 clones, approximately 90% of them seen only once. Findings of the study overall: Which antigen the expanded peripheral T cells recognized is unknown. Some patients who did not respond also had low normalized T-cell clonal expansion.

CDR3 length: 12 residues. The V end was cut by 5 bases, the J end by 6 bases, with 12 bases between. Germline V gene lookup returns CDR1 SGHTS and CDR2 YDEGEE. The sequence derives from an adult with an advanced solid tumor such as melanoma, head and neck, liver or kidney cancer. The chain combines TRBV5-8 with TRBJ2-7, with D tentatively TRBD1 (6 bases). The source material was CD4+ or CD8+ T cells sorted from blood, sampled in a trial of the OX40 agonist ivuxolimab. Written as DNA, the CDR3 is TGTGCCAGCAGATCGGACAGTCCCGAGCAGTACTTC. Its protein product is CASRSDSPEQYF.